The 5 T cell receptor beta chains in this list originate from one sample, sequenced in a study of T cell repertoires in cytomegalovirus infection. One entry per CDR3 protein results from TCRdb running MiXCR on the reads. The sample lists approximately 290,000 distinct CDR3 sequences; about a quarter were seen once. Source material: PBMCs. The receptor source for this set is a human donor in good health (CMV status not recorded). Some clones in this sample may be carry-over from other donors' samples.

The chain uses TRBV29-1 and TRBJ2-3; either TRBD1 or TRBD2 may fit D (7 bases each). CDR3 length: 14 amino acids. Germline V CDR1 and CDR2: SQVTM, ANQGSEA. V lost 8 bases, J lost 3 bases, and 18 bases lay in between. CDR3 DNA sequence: TGCAGCTTTGGCAGGGGGGGCCAGACAGATACGCAGTATTTT. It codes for CSFGRGGQTDTQYF.

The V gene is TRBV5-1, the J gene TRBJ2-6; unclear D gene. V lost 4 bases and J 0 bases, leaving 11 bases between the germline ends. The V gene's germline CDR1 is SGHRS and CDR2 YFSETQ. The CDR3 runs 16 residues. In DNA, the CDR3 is TGCGCCAGCAGCAATGGTCCAACCTCTGGGGCCAACGTCCTGACTTTC. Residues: CASSNGPTSGANVLTF.

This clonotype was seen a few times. CDR3 residues: CASSESLVAGGPGAYNEQFF. DNA of the CDR3: TGTGCCAGCAGTGAATCCTTGGTAGCGGGGGGGCCTGGCGCCTACAATGAGCAGTTCTTC. The J gene is TRBJ2-1, the V gene TRBV2, with 11 bases aligning to TRBD2. Germline lookup yields CDR1 SNHLY and CDR2 FYNNEI. After removal of 2 bases from V and 2 bases from J, the junction contained 14 bases not matched to a gene. The CDR3 is 20 amino acids.

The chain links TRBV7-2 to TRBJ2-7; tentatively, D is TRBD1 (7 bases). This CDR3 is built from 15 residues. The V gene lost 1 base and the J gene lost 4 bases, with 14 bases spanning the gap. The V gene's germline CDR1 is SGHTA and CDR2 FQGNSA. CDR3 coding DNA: TGTGCCAGCAGCTTAGTGGGGGGACAGCAATACGAGCAGTACTTC. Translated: CASSLVGGQQYEQYF.

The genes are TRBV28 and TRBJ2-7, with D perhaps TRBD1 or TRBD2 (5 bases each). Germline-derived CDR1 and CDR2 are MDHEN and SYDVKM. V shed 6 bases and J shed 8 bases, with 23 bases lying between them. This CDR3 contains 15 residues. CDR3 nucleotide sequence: TGTGCCAGCAGCCCATCCGGGACGCCCAATTTCAAGCAGTACTTC. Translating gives CASSPSGTPNFKQYF.